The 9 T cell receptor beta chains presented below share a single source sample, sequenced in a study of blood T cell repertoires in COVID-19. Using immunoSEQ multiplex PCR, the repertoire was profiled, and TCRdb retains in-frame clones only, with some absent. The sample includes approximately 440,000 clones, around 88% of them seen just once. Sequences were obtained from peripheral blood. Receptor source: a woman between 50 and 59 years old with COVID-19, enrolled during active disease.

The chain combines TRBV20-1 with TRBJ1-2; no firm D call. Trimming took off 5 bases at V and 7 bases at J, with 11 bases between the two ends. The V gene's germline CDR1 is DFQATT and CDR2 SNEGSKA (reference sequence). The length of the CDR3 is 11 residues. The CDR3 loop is CSAPAIGGYTF. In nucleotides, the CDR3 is TGCAGTGCTCCCGCCATCGGTGGCTACACCTTC.

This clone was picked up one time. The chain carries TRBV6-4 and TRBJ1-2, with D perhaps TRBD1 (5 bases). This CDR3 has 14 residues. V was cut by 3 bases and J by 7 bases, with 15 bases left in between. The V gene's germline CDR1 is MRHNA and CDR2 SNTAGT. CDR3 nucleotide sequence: TGTGCCAGCAGTGATTCAGCAGGGCGTTCTGGCTACACCTTC. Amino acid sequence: CASSDSAGRSGYTF.

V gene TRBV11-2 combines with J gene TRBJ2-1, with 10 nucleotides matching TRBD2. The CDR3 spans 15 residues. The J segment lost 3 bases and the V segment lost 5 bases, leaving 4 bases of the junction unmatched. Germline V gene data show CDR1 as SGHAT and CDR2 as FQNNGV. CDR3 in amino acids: CASSDSSGGYNEQFF. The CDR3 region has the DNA TGTGCCAGCAGCGATTCTAGCGGGGGCTACAATGAGCAGTTCTTC.

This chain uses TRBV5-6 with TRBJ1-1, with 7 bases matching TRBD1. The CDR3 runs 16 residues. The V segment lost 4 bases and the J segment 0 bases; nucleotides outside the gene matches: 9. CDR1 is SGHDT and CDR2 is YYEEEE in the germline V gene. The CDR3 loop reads CASSTRTGAMNTEAFF. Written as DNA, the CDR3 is TGTGCCAGCAGCACACGGACAGGAGCTATGAACACTGAAGCTTTCTTT. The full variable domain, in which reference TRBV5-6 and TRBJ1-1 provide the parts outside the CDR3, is DAGVTQSPTHLIKTRGQQVTLRCSPKSGHDTVSWYQQALGQGPQFIFQYYEEEERQRGNFPDRFSGHQFPNYSSELNVNALLLGDSALYLCASSTRTGAMNTEAFFGQGTRLTVV.

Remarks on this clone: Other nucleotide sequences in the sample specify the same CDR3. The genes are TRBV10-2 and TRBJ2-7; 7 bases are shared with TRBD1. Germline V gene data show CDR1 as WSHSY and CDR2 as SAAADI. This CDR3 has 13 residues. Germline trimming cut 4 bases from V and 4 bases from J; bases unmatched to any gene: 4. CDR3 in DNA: TGCGCCAGCAGTGGTGACAGGGCGTACGAGCAGTACTTC. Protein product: CASSGDRAYEQYF.

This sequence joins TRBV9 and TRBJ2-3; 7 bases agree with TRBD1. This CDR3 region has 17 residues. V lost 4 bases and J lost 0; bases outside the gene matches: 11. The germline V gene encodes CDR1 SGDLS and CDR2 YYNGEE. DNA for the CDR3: TGTGCCAGCAGCCCACGACCGGGACAGACTAGCACAGATACGCAGTATTTT. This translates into CASSPRPGQTSTDTQYF.

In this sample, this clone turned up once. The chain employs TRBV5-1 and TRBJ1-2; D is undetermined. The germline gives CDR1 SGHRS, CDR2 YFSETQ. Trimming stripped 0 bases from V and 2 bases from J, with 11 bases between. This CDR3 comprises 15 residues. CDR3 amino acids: CASSLEGGSNYGYTF. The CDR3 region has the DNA TGCGCCAGCAGCTTGGAAGGAGGCTCAAACTATGGCTACACCTTC.

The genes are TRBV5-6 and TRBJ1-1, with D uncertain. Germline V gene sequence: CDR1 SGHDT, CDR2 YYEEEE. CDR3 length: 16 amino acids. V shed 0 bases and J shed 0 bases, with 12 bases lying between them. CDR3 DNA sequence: TGTGCCAGCAGCTTGGCCGGCAGGAAAGTGAACACTGAAGCTTTCTTT. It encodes CASSLAGRKVNTEAFF.

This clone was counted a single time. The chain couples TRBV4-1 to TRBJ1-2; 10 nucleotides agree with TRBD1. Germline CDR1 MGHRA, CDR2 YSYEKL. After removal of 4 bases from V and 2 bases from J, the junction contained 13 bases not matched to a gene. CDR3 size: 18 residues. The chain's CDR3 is CASSPAGTGEPPNYGYTF. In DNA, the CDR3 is TGCGCCAGCAGCCCTGCGGGGACAGGGGAACCCCCAAACTATGGCTACACCTTC.